This entry lists 25 T cell receptor beta chains sequenced from one sample in a study of OX40 agonist ivuxolimab in advanced cancers. The assay was immunoSEQ multiplex PCR, and TCRdb's table has in-frame clones only and misses some. The repertoire holds fewer than 20,000 clones, with around 82% as singletons. Source: CD4+ or CD8+ T cells sorted from blood, taken in a trial of the OX40 agonist ivuxolimab. The receptors here all came from an adult with an advanced solid tumor such as melanoma, head and neck, liver or kidney cancer.

This rearrangement joins TRBV7-9 to TRBJ1-5; D gene ambiguous. V lost 5 bases and J lost 2, with 4 bases in between. There are 12 residues in the CDR3. Germline CDR1 is SEHNR and CDR2 is FQNEAQ (reference sequence). CDR3 in amino acids: CASSLGNQPQHF. The CDR3 DNA sequence: TGTGCCAGCAGCCTTGGCAATCAGCCCCAGCATTTT.

V gene TRBV9 combines with J gene TRBJ1-1; 11 nucleotides line up with TRBD1. This CDR3 region has 20 residues. V lost 0 bases to trimming and J lost 0 bases; unmatched junction nucleotides: 13. Per germline, CDR1 SGDLS and CDR2 YYNGEE. This CDR3 is CASSVVPLGQGAWMNTEAFF. DNA for the CDR3: TGTGCCAGCAGCGTAGTCCCACTCGGACAGGGGGCGTGGATGAACACTGAAGCTTTCTTT.

V gene TRBV9 combines with J gene TRBJ2-4; 8 bases match TRBD1. Losses at the gene ends were 0 bases for V and 0 bases for J; bases not matched to a gene: 5. Germline lookup yields CDR1 SGDLS and CDR2 YYNGEE. The CDR3 is 17 amino acids. Here the CDR3 DNA reads TGTGCCAGCAGCGTAGAGGGGACAGGATTAGCCAAAAACATTCAGTACTTC. It encodes CASSVEGTGLAKNIQYF.

The J gene is TRBJ2-1, the V gene TRBV30, with a tentative D call TRBD2 (5 bases). The germline CDR1 and CDR2 sequences are GTSNPN and SVGIG (reference sequence). The CDR3 is 15 amino acids. With 0 bases removed from V and 9 bases from J, the gap between germline ends came to 18 bases. The CDR3 here is CAWSVTGKLATEQFF. The CDR3 coding sequence is TGTGCCTGGAGTGTAACGGGAAAATTAGCAACTGAGCAGTTCTTC. The complete variable domain, with remaining parts taken from reference TRBV30 and TRBJ2-1, reads SQTIHQWPATLVQPVGSPLSLECTVEGTSNPNLYWYRQAAGRGLQLLFYSVGIGQISSEVPQNLSASRPQDRQFILSSKKLLLSDSGFYLCAWSVTGKLATEQFFGPGTRLTVL.

The CDR3 region is CSARPYNEQFF. The CDR3 DNA reads TGCAGTGCTAGACCCTACAATGAGCAGTTCTTC. V usage is TRBV20-1 and J usage is TRBJ2-1; D call uncertain. Germline lookup yields CDR1 DFQATT and CDR2 SNEGSKA (reference sequence). This CDR3 has 11 residues. V gave up 2 bases and J gave up 2 bases, with 1 base separating them.

The V call is TRBV9, the J call TRBJ1-4, with 9 bases that match TRBD1. Per germline, CDR1 SGDLS and CDR2 YYNGEE. The CDR3 has 16 amino acids. J lost 7 bases, V lost 0 bases, and 7 bases had no gene match. The CDR3 spells CASSVEGQGESEKLFF. The DNA for the CDR3 is TGTGCCAGCAGCGTAGAGGGACAGGGAGAAAGTGAAAAACTGTTTTTT.

The CDR3 reads CASSMSRLGAATGELFF. CDR3 in DNA: TGTGCCAGTAGTATGAGCCGGCTGGGGGCGGCCACCGGGGAGCTGTTTTTT. The chain couples TRBV19 to TRBJ2-2, with D maybe TRBD1 (6 bases). The CDR3 is 17 amino acids. The V end was cut by 3 bases, the J end by 4 bases, with 18 bases between. Germline CDR1 is LNHDA and CDR2 is SQIVND (reference sequence).

CDR3 sequence (DNA): TGTGCCAGCAGCCTGGACAGGGTTTGGAACACCATATATTTT. It yields the protein CASSLDRVWNTIYF. The V call is TRBV5-6, the J call TRBJ1-3; 8 bases line up with TRBD1. In germline, CDR1 is SGHDT, CDR2 YYEEEE. The J segment lost 7 bases and the V segment lost 4 bases, leaving 7 bases of the junction unmatched. CDR3 length: 14 amino acids.

The chain combines TRBV6-1 with TRBJ2-5; weak D call: TRBD2 (6 bases). Trimming took off 7 bases at V and 5 bases at J, with 8 bases between the two ends. CDR3 length: 11 residues. Per the germline V gene, CDR1 is MNHNS and CDR2 is SASEGT. This chain's CDR3 is CASMGGETQYF. Written as DNA, the CDR3 is TGTGCCAGCATGGGAGGTGAGACCCAGTACTTC.

V usage is TRBV6-6 and J usage is TRBJ1-5, with D maybe TRBD1 (5 bases). The CDR3 sequence is 14 residues long. Germline CDR1 is MNHNY and CDR2 is SVGAGI (reference sequence). With 8 bases removed from V and 5 bases from J, the gap between germline ends came to 16 bases. The CDR3: CASGEGTGDQPQHF. CDR3 DNA: TGTGCCAGCGGGGAAGGGACGGGAGATCAGCCCCAGCATTTT.

The J gene is TRBJ1-1, the V gene TRBV7-9; 7 bases map to TRBD1. CDR1 is SEHNR and CDR2 is FQNEAQ in the germline V gene (reference sequence). The ends lost 5 bases at V and 0 bases at J; junction bases unmatched: 3. The CDR3 loop spans 14 amino acids. CDR3 loop: CASSAGTVNTEAFF. CDR3 bases: TGTGCCAGCAGCGCAGGGACAGTGAACACTGAAGCTTTCTTT.

About this clone itself: The junction departs from germline at one end; a sequencing error may be responsible. V usage is TRBV20-1 and J usage is TRBJ1-2; D is unresolved. Looked up from germline, CDR1 is DFQATT and CDR2 is SNEGSKA (reference sequence). CDR3 length: 10 residues. The CDR3 region has the DNA TGCAGTGGCCCCCCGGGTTCACCTCGCTTC. It yields the protein CSGPPGSPRF.

The chain joins TRBV11-3 to TRBJ2-2; D unresolved. Germline loops: CDR1 SGHNT, CDR2 YENEEA. The V and J ends lost 4 bases and 1 base respectively, with 10 bases between them. This CDR3 is 15 amino acids long. The CDR3 region is CASSSIAQNTGELFF. CDR3 coding DNA: TGTGCCAGCAGCTCAATAGCCCAGAACACCGGGGAGCTGTTTTTT.

The chain employs TRBV18 and TRBJ2-7; the match to TRBD1 covers 8 bases. Trimming cost V 5 bases and J 3 bases; bases outside gene matches: 3. This CDR3 has 13 residues. Germline CDR1 and CDR2: KGHSH and LQKENI. CDR3 sequence (DNA): TGTGCCAGCTCAACGACAGGGGACTACGAGCAGTACTTC. Translated: CASSTTGDYEQYF.

This chain joins TRBV2 and TRBJ2-1; D may be TRBD2 (7 bases). This CDR3 has 17 residues. Trimming took 5 bases from V and 0 from J, leaving 17 bases between them. Germline CDR1 reads SNHLY; CDR2 reads FYNNEI. DNA of the CDR3: TGTGCCAGCAGTCGTTCCGGGGGGCCGAGCTCCTACAATGAGCAGTTCTTC. This codes for CASSRSGGPSSYNEQFF.

The chain has TRBV28 and TRBJ2-1; D is unresolved. Germline V gene sequence: CDR1 MDHEN, CDR2 SYDVKM. The CDR3 is 15 residues long. V was shortened by 3 bases and J by 0 bases, with 9 bases between the two germline ends. In DNA form, the CDR3 reads TGTGCCAGCAGTTTCGGCTCTGTCTCCTACAATGAGCAGTTCTTC. It encodes CASSFGSVSYNEQFF.

This chain connects TRBV19 to TRBJ2-4, with D perhaps TRBD2 (7 bases). Germline CDR1 and CDR2: LNHDA and SQIVND (reference sequence). V was cut by 1 base and J by 1 base, with 20 bases left in between. The CDR3 runs 19 residues. This CDR3 is CASSIASRGPVGAKNIQYF. CDR3 DNA sequence: TGTGCCAGTAGTATAGCGTCGCGGGGGCCAGTTGGGGCCAAAAACATTCAGTACTTC.

This rearrangement joins TRBV5-4 to TRBJ2-5; 7 bases agree with TRBD2. This CDR3 has 15 amino acids. With V trimmed by 0 bases and J by 1 base, 3 bases remained unmatched. The V gene's germline CDR1 is SGHNT and CDR2 YYREEE (reference sequence). This chain's CDR3 is CASSLAGGSQETQYF. The CDR3 nucleotides read TGTGCCAGCAGCTTGGCCGGGGGGAGCCAAGAGACCCAGTACTTC.

The V and J genes are TRBV5-4 and TRBJ2-3; 8 bases fit TRBD2. CDR3 size: 14 residues. The germline V gene encodes CDR1 SGHNT and CDR2 YYREEE (reference sequence). The ends lost 5 bases at V and 5 bases at J; junction bases unmatched: 7. The chain's CDR3 is CASRPGGRGDTQYF. The CDR3 DNA reads as TGTGCCAGCAGACCGGGAGGGCGGGGAGATACGCAGTATTTT. Based on the CDR3 plus reference TRBV5-4 and TRBJ2-3, the full variable domain is ETGVTQSPTHLIKTRGQQVTLRCSSQSGHNTVSWYQQALGQGPQFIFQYYREEENGRGNFPPRFSGLQFPNYSSELNVNALELDDSALYLCASRPGGRGDTQYFGPGTRLTVL.

This clone was detected only once. The chain is built from TRBV21-1 and TRBJ2-7; the table assigns TRBD2, which was not confirmed against the DNA. TRBV21-1 represents a pseudogene. CDR3 size: 15 residues. Here the CDR3 DNA reads TGTGCCAGCACCCGTCGGACTAGCGGGTTCCACGAGCAGTACTTC. Its protein is CASTRRTSGFHEQYF.

The chain combines TRBV11-2 with TRBJ1-2; D unresolved. V shed 6 bases and J shed 5 bases, with 13 bases lying between them. This CDR3 contains 13 residues. Looked up from germline, CDR1 is SGHAT and CDR2 is FQNNGV. The CDR3 DNA is TGTGCCAGCAGTGACATAACTCGATATGGCTACACCTTC. As protein: CASSDITRYGYTF.

Judged by abundance, this clone is medium-sized. V gene TRBV19 combines with J gene TRBJ2-3; D gene unclear. CDR3 length equals 15 residues. The V gene lost 5 bases and the J gene lost 2 bases, with 14 bases spanning the gap. Germline V lookup: CDR1 LNHDA, CDR2 SQIVND (reference sequence). CDR3 DNA sequence: TGTGCCAGTAGTTCTCTCCTAAAGAACACAGATACGCAGTATTTT. It specifies CASSSLLKNTDTQYF.

This clone appeared once. The rearrangement uses TRBV13 and TRBJ2-7; possible D gene TRBD1, 5 bases. Germline V CDR1 and CDR2: PRHDT, FYEKMQ (reference sequence). CDR3 size: 14 residues. Trimming stripped 3 bases from V and 2 bases from J, with 11 bases between. This CDR3 is CASSFQGRTYEQYF. The CDR3 region has the DNA TGTGCCAGCAGCTTTCAGGGTAGGACCTACGAGCAGTACTTC. Full variable domain (rest looked up from reference TRBV13 and TRBJ2-7): AAGVIQSPRHLIKEKRETATLKCYPIPRHDTVYWYQQGPGQDPQFLISFYEKMQSDKGSIPDRFSAQQFSDYHSELNMSSLELGDSALYFCASSFQGRTYEQYFGPGTRLTVT.

This sequence joins TRBV18 and TRBJ2-7; maybe TRBD2 (5 bases). Trimming shortened V by 1 base and J by 7 bases, and 14 bases separated the two germline ends. CDR1 and CDR2 from the germline V gene are KGHSH and LQKENI. There are 14 residues in the CDR3. The DNA for the CDR3 is TGTGCCAGCTCACCACAGGGCCCACCGGGAGAGCAGTACTTC. Residues: CASSPQGPPGEQYF.

This clone was found once. The chain recombines TRBV6-4 with TRBJ1-2; possibly TRBD1 for D (5 bases). The germline V gene has CDR1 MRHNA and CDR2 SNTAGT. Trimming cost V 5 bases and J 2 bases, with 15 bases left between them. The CDR3 is made up of 15 amino acids. The CDR3 DNA reads as TGTGCCAGCAGTCCTTGGGGGGACCAGAACTATGGCTACACCTTC. Amino acid sequence: CASSPWGDQNYGYTF.